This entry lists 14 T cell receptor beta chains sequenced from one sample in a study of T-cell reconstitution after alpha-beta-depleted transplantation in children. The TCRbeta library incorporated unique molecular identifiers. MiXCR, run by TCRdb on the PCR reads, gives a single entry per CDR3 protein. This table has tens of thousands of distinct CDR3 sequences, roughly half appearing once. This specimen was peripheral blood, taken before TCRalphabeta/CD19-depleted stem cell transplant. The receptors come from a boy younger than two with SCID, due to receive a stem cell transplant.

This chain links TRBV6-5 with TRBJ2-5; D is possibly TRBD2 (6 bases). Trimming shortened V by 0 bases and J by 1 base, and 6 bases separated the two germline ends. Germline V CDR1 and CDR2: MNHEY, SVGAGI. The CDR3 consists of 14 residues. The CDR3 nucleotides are TGTGCCAGCAGTTACTCGACTAGCCAAGAGACCCAGTACTTC. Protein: CASSYSTSQETQYF.

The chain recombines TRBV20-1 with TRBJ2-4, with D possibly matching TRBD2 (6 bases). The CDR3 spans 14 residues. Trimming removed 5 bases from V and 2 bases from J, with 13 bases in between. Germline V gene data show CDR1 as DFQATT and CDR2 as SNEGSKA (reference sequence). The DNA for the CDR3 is TGCAGTGCTCTGCGGGGCGGATCCAAAAACATTCAGTACTTC. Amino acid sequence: CSALRGGSKNIQYF.

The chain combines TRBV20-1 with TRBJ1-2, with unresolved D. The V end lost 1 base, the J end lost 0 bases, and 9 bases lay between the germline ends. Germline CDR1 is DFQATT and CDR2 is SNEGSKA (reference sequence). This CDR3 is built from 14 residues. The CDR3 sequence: CSARAPTANYGYTF. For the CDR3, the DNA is TGCAGTGCTAGAGCCCCCACGGCTAACTATGGCTACACCTTC.

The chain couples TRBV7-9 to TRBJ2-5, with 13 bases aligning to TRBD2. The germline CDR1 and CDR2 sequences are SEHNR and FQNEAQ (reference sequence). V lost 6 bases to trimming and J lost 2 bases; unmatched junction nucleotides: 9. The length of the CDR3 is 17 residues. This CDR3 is CASSSGLAGAFQETQYF. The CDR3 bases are TGTGCCAGCAGTTCCGGACTAGCGGGGGCATTTCAAGAGACCCAGTACTTC.

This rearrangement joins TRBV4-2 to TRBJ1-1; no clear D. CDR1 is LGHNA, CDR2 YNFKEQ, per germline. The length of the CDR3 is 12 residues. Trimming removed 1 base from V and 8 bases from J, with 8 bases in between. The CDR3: CASSQGPPEAFF. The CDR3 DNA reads TGTGCCAGCAGCCAAGGTCCGCCAGAAGCTTTCTTT.

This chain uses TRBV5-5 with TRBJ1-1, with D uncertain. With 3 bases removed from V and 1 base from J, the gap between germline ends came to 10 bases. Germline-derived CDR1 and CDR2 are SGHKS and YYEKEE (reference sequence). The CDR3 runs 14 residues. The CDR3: CASSSPDGNTEAFF. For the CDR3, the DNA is TGTGCCAGCAGCTCCCCGGACGGGAACACTGAAGCTTTCTTT.

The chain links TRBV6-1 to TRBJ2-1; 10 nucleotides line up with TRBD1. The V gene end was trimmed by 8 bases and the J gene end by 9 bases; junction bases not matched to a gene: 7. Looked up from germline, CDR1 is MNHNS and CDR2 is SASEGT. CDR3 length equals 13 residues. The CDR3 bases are TGTGCCAGCGGGAGACAGGGGGCAACTGAGCAGTTCTTC. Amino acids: CASGRQGATEQFF.

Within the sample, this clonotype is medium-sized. The CDR3 spells CASSEGTGDQPQHF. The CDR3 bases are TGTGCCAGCTCGGAAGGGACAGGAGATCAGCCCCAGCATTTT. V and J are TRBV18 and TRBJ1-5, with 8 bases aligning to TRBD1. In germline, CDR1 is KGHSH, CDR2 LQKENI. The CDR3 extends over 14 amino acids. After removal of 6 bases from V and 5 bases from J, the junction contained 6 bases not matched to a gene.

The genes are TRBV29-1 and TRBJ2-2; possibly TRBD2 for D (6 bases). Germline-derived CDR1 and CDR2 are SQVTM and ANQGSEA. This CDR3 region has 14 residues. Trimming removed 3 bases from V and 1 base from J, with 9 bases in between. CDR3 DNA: TGCAGCGTTGAGGAGGGGTGGAACACCGGGGAGCTGTTTTTT. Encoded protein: CSVEEGWNTGELFF.

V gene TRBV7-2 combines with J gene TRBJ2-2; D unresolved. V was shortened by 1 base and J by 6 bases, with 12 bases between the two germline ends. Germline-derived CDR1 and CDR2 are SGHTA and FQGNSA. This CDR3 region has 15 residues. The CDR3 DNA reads TGTGCCAGCAGCTTAGGGGCCGGTAGAGCCGGGGAGCTGTTTTTT. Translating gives CASSLGAGRAGELFF. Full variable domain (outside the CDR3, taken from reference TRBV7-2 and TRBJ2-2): GAGVSQSPSNKVTEKGKDVELRCDPISGHTALYWYRQSLGQGLEFLIYFQGNSAPDKSGLPSDRFSAERTGGSVSTLTIQRTQQEDSAVYLCASSLGAGRAGELFFGEGSRLTVL.

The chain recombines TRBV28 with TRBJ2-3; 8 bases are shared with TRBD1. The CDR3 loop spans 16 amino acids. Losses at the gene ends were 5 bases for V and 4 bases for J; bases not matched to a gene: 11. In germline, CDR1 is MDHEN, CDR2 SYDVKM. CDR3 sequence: CASSPTGAGSPDTQYF. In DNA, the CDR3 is TGTGCCAGCAGTCCGACAGGGGCGGGTAGCCCAGATACGCAGTATTTT.

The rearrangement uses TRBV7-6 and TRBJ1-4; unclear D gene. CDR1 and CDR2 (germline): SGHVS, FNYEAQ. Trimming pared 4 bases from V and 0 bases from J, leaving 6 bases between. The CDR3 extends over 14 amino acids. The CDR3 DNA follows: TGTGCCAGCAGCTCGGATGCAACTAATGAAAAACTGTTTTTT. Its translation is CASSSDATNEKLFF.

CDR3 loop: CASSLDGGGKLFF. CDR3 nucleotides: TGTGCCAGCAGTTTGGACGGGGGCGGAAAACTGTTTTTT. The chain links TRBV6-2 or TRBV6-3 to TRBJ1-4; D is perhaps TRBD1 (6 bases). CDR3 size: 13 residues. Looked up from germline, CDR1 is MNHEY and CDR2 is SVGEGT. The ends were cut back, 4 bases at V and 10 bases at J, with 13 bases in the middle.

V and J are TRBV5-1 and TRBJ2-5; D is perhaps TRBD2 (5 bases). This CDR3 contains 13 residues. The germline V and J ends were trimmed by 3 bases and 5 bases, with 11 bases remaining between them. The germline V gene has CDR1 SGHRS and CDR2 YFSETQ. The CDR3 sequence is CASSSAPGETQYF. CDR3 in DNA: TGCGCCAGCAGCTCCGCCCCGGGGGAGACCCAGTACTTC.